These 6 T cell receptor beta chains came from one sample sequenced in a study of OX40 agonist ivuxolimab in advanced cancers. The protocol was immunoSEQ multiplex PCR, while the TCRdb copy is restricted to in-frame clones and leaves out a portion. The sample consists of over 60,000 clones, 94% of them appearing once. Sample: CD4+ or CD8+ T cells sorted from blood, taken in a trial of the OX40 agonist ivuxolimab. The receptor set was obtained from an adult with an advanced solid tumor such as melanoma, head and neck, liver or kidney cancer.

The chain recombines TRBV7-3 with TRBJ2-3; D assignment may be TRBD1 or TRBD2 (5 bases each). Germline V gene lookup returns CDR1 SGHTA and CDR2 FQGTGA. The V gene lost 3 bases and the J gene lost 2 bases, with 12 bases spanning the gap. This CDR3 has 15 amino acids. CDR3 amino acids: CASSFGGSSTDTQYF. In nucleotides, the CDR3 is TGTGCCAGCAGCTTTGGGGGTTCTTCCACAGATACGCAGTATTTT. Combining the CDR3 with reference TRBV7-3 and TRBJ2-3 gives the whole variable domain GAGVSQTPSNKVTEKGKYVELRCDPISGHTALYWYRQSLGQGPEFLIYFQGTGAADDSGLPNDRFFAVRPEGSVSTLKIQRTERGDSAVYLCASSFGGSSTDTQYFGPGTRLTVL.

The chain employs TRBV7-3 and TRBJ2-3, with 7 bases identical to TRBD2. In germline, CDR1 is SGHTA, CDR2 FQGTGA. This CDR3 contains 15 residues. Trimming at V came to 1 base and at J to 3 bases, leaving 4 bases not matched to a gene. CDR3 coding DNA: TGTGCCAGCAGCTTAAATGGGCGGGAGACAGATACGCAGTATTTT. Amino acid sequence: CASSLNGRETDTQYF.

The rearrangement joins TRBV2 to TRBJ1-1; D call uncertain. Trimming shortened V by 8 bases and J by 4 bases, and 14 bases separated the two germline ends. From germline, CDR1 is SNHLY and CDR2 FYNNEI. This CDR3 has 13 residues. The CDR3 DNA reads as TGTGCCAGCGGTAATAGTTGGGGCACTGAAGCTTTCTTT. This sequence encodes CASGNSWGTEAFF. The whole variable domain, filled in from reference TRBV2 and TRBJ1-1, reads EPEVTQTPSHQVTQMGQEVILRCVPISNHLYFYWYRQILGQKVEFLVSFYNNEISEKSEIFDDQFSVERPDGSNFTLKIRSTKLEDSAMYFCASGNSWGTEAFFGQGTRLTVV.

This chain joins TRBV4-1 and TRBJ1-5; D is perhaps TRBD1 (5 bases). The length of the CDR3 is 17 residues. V lost 2 bases and J lost 3, with 17 bases in between. The V gene's germline CDR1 is MGHRA and CDR2 YSYEKL. CDR3 region: CASSQTPGGPYNQPQHF. DNA of the CDR3: TGCGCCAGCAGCCAAACTCCGGGGGGACCATACAATCAGCCCCAGCATTTT.

This clone was counted once. This same CDR3 is encoded by further DNA sequences in the sample. The chain carries TRBV6-5 and TRBJ1-5; D unclear. The ends were cut back, 2 bases at V and 7 bases at J, with 6 bases in the middle. Germline assignment: CDR1 MNHEY and CDR2 SVGAGI. CDR3 length equals 12 residues. CDR3 sequence (DNA): TGTGCCAGCAGTTACCCTGGCCAGCCCCAGCATTTT. Translated, it gives CASSYPGQPQHF.

This clone came up once. The CDR3 DNA reads as TGTGCCAGCAGCGGCCGACAGGGCCCCTACAATGAGCAGTTCTTC. It translates to CASSGRQGPYNEQFF. The chain employs TRBV9 and TRBJ2-1, with 7 bases lining up with TRBD1. CDR1 and CDR2 (germline): SGDLS, YYNGEE. The CDR3 is 15 amino acids. The J segment lost 2 bases and the V segment lost 3 bases, leaving 5 bases of the junction unmatched.